Described below is a single TCR beta chain sequence and its context. The antigen is undetermined. Here immunoSEQ multiplex PCR was the method, and the copy in TCRdb shows in-frame clones only, minus some. The table has approximately 120,000 clones, roughly 86% seen once. Donors were drawn from the approximately 120-subject validation cohort, separate from the approximately 680-subject first cohort. This sample was taken from a study of cytomegalovirus exposure and HLA in healthy donors. Germline values: CDR1 SNHLY, CDR2 FYNNEI. This CDR3 comprises 12 residues. Unmatched junction bases numbered 9, after V lost 5 bases and J lost 12 bases. General study points: Reportedly, diagnosis of cytomegalovirus status by the classifier showed high specificity and sensitivity. Rare TCR sequences predominated, though certain public TCRs were found in many donors.

The TCR comes from a woman younger than 30 in good health and CMV-seronegative. This chain joins TRBV2 and TRBJ2-7; 8 bases agree with TRBD1. The specimen sequenced was PBMCs. The CDR3 nucleotides read TGTGCCAGCAGTTTAGGACAGGGAGGTTTGTACTTC. The encoded protein is CASSLGQGGLYF.